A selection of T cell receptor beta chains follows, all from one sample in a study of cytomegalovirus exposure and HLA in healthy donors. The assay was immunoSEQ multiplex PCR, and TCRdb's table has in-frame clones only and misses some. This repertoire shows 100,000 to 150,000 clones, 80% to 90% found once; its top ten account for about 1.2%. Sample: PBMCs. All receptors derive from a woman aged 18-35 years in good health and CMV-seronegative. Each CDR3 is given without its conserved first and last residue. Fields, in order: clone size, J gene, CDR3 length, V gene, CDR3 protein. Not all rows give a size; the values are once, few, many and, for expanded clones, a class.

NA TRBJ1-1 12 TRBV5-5 ASSVRDTQREAF
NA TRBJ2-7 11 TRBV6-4 ASSVETNYEQY
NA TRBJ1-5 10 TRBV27 ASRDRDQPQH
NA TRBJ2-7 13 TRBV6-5 ASSYDPGTTYEQY
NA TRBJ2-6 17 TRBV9 ASSKYPTFGNRGANVLT
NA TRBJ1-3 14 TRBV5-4 ASSLRGQNLGDTIY
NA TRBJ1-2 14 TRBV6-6 ASTLGHLGVNYGYT
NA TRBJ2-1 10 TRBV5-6 ASSLARGEQF
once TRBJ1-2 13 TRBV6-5 ASRQEQVGNYGYT
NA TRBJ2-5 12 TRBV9 ASSVGEVRETQY
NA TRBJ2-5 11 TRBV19 ASSMEGRETQY
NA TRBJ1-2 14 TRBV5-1 ASSLAFVRGNYGYT
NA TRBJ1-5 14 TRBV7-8 ASSLVRTGGAQPQH
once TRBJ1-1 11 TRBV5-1 ASSQQMNTEAF
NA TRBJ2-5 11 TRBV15 ATSRGIEETQY
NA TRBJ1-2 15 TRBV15 ATSRGGQGTGDSGYT
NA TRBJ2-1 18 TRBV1 TSSQVGLAGKLLKSGEQF